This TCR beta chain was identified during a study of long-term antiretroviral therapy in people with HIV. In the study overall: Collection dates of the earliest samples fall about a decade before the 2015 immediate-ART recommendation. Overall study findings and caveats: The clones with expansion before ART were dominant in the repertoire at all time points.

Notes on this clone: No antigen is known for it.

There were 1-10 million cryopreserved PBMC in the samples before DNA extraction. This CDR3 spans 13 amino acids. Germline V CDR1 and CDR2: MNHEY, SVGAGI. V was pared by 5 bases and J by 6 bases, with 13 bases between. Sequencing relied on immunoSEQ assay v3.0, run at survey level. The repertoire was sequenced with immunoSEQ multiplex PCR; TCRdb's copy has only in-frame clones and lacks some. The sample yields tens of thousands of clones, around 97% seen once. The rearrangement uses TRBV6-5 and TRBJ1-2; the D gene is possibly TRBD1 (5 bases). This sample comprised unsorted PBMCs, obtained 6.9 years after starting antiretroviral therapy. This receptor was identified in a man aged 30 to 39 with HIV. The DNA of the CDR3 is TGTGCCAGCAGTCGGGGCGCTGGGGATGGCTACACCTTC. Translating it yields CASSRGAGDGYTF.